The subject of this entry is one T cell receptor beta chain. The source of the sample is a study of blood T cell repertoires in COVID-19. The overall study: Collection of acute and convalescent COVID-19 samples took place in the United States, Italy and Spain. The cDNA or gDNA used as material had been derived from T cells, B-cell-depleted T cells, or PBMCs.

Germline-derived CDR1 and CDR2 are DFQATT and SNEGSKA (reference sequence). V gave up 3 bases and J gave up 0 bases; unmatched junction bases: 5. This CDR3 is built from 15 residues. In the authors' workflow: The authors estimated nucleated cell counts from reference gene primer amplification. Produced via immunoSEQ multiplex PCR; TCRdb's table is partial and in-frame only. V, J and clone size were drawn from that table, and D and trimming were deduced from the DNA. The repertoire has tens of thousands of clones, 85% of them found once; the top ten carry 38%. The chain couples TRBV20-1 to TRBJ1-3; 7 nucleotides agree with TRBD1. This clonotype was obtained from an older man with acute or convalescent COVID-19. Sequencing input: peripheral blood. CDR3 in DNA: TGCAGTGCTAGTCCGACAGGGCGCTCTGGAAACACCATATATTTT. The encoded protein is CSASPTGRSGNTIYF.